This TCR beta chain was captured by sequencing in a study of tumor-infiltrating lymphocytes in primary liver carcinoma. The overall study: Resection treated the patients' primary liver carcinoma.

The authors made TCR beta cDNA from around 500 ng total RNA with a constant-region primer. Three-round nested multiplex PCR performed with slightly modified ARM-PCR produced the TCR beta libraries. Amplification in the first two PCR rounds was performed using TRBV1-TRBV30 forward primers and a C-beta reverse primer for 10 cycles each. Each CDR3 protein gets one entry after TCRdb re-called the multiplex PCR reads with MiXCR. The repertoire holds 330,000 or so distinct CDR3 sequences, with roughly 61% as singletons. This clonotype was observed many times. Unsorted whole blood supplied the blood RNA, and germline DNA was isolated too. Collected before surgery were about 3.7 milliliters of peripheral blood. The germline CDR1 and CDR2 sequences are SQVTM and ANQGSEA. Trimming took 7 bases from V and 0 from J, leaving 18 bases between them. The CDR3 runs to 16 residues.

The chain uses TRBV29-1 and TRBJ2-2, with D possibly being TRBD1 or TRBD2 (6 bases each). Source material: peripheral blood. The clonotype was recovered from a man in his forties with primary liver carcinoma and hepatitis B virus infection. CDR3: CSARRGAGPNTGELFF. CDR3 sequence (DNA): TGCAGCGCCCGAAGGGGGGCGGGACCGAACACCGGGGAGCTGTTTTTT.